Listed here is a single T cell receptor beta chain. These data are taken from a study of T-cell memory formation after mild COVID-19. Trimming cost V 0 bases and J 4 bases; bases outside gene matches: 3. The germline gives CDR1 SGDLS, CDR2 YYNGEE. The CDR3 consists of 16 residues. TCRdb used MiXCR to reprocess the 5' RACE reads, holding one entry per CDR3 protein. The sample records around 450,000 distinct CDR3 sequences, 24% being singletons. The TCR sequence derives from an adult woman who had mild COVID-19 (a few samples of this study predate the infection). Cell type and time point are not known. The rearrangement links TRBV9 to TRBJ2-2; 10 bases map to TRBD2. Sequences were obtained from PBMCs or a T cell subset sorted from them (not recorded which). The CDR3 loop reads CASSVDGTSVTGELFF. DNA for the CDR3: TGTGCCAGCAGCGTAGACGGGACTAGCGTCACCGGGGAGCTGTTTTTT.